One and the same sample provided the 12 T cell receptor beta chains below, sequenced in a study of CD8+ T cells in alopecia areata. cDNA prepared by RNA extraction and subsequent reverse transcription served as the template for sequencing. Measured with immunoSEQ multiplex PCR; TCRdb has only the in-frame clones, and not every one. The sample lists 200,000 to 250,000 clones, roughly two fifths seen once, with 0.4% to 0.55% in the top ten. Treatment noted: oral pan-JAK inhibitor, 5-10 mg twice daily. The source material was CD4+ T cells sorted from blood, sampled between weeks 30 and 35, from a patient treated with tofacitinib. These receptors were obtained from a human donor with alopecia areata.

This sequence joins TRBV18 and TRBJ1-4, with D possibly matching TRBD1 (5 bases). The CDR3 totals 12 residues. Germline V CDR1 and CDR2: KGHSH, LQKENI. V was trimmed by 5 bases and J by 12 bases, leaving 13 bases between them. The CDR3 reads CASSTGPGELFF. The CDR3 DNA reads TGTGCCAGCTCAACAGGACCGGGGGAACTGTTTTTT.

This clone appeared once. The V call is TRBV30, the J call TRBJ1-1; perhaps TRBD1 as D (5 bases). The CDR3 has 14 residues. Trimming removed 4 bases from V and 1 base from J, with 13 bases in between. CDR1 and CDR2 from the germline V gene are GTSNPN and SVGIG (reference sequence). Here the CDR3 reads CAWTFGAQNTEAFF. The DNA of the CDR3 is TGTGCCTGGACCTTCGGGGCCCAGAACACTGAAGCTTTCTTT.

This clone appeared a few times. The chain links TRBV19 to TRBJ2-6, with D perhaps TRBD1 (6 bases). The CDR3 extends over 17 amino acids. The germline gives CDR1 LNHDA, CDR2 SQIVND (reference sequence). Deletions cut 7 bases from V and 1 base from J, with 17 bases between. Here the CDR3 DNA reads TGTGCCAGTACCTATGGACAGCTAGTTTCTGGGGCCAACGTCCTGACTTTC. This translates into CASTYGQLVSGANVLTF.

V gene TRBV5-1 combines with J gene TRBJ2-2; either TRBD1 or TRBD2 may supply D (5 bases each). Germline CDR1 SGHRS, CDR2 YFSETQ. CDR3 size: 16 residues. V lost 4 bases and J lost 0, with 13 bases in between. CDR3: CASSPPGTANTGELFF. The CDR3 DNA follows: TGCGCCAGCAGCCCCCCCGGGACGGCGAACACCGGGGAGCTGTTTTTT.

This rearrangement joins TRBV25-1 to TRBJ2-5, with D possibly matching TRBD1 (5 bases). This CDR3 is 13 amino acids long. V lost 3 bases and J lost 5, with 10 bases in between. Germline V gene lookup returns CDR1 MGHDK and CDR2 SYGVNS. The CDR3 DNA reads TGTGCCAGCAGTGATCCAGGGCTGGAGACCCAGTACTTC. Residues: CASSDPGLETQYF.

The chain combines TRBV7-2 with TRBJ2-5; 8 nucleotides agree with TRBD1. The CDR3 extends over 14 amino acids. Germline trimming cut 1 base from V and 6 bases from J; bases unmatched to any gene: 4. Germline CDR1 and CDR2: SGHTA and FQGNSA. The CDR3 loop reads CASSLVRQGKTQYF. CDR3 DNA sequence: TGTGCCAGCAGCTTAGTTCGACAGGGGAAGACCCAGTACTTC. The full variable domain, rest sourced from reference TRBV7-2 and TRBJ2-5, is GAGVSQSPSNKVTEKGKDVELRCDPISGHTALYWYRQSLGQGLEFLIYFQGNSAPDKSGLPSDRFSAERTGGSVSTLTIQRTQQEDSAVYLCASSLVRQGKTQYFGPGTRLLVL.

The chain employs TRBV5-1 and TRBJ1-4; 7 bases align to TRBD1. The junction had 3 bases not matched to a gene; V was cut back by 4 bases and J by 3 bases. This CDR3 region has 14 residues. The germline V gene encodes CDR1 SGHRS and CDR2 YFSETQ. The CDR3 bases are TGCGCCAGCAGCCAGGGACAGCCTAATGAAAAACTGTTTTTT. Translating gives CASSQGQPNEKLFF.

The CDR3 is CAWSVGPGLNNEQFF. CDR3 nucleotides: TGTGCCTGGAGTGTTGGCCCAGGACTTAACAATGAGCAGTTCTTC. J is TRBJ2-1 and V is TRBV30; D might be TRBD2 (5 bases). From germline, CDR1 is GTSNPN and CDR2 SVGIG (reference sequence). The CDR3 loop spans 15 amino acids. Deletions cut 0 bases from V and 5 bases from J, with 14 bases between. Drawing the rest from reference TRBV30 and TRBJ2-1, the complete variable domain is SQTIHQWPATLVQPVGSPLSLECTVEGTSNPNLYWYRQAAGRGLQLLFYSVGIGQISSEVPQNLSASRPQDRQFILSSKKLLLSDSGFYLCAWSVGPGLNNEQFFGPGTRLTVL.

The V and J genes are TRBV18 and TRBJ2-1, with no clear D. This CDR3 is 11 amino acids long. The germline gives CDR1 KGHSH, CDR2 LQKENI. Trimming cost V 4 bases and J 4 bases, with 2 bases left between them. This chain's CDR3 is CASSLYNEQFF. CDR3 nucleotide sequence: TGTGCCAGCTCACTTTACAATGAGCAGTTCTTC.

The CDR3 reads CASSLTGMETQYF. The CDR3 region has the DNA TGTGCCAGTAGCCTTACAGGGATGGAGACCCAGTACTTC. V gene TRBV19 combines with J gene TRBJ2-5; perhaps TRBD1 as D (6 bases). Trimming pared 6 bases from V and 5 bases from J, leaving 13 bases between. The CDR3 covers 13 residues. Germline CDR1 and CDR2: LNHDA and SQIVND (reference sequence). Filled out from reference TRBV19 and TRBJ2-5, the complete variable domain reads DGGITQSPKYLFRKEGQNVTLSCEQNLNHDAMYWYRQDPGQGLRLIYYSQIVNDFQKGDIAEGYSVSREKKESFPLTVTSAQKNPTAFYLCASSLTGMETQYFGPGTRLLVL.

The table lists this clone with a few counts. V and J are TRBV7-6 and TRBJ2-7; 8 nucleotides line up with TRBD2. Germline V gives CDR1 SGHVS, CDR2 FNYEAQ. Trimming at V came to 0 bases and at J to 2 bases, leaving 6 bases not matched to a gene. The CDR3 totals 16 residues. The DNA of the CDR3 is TGTGCCAGCAGCTTAGCCTCCCGGGAGGGCCCCTACGAGCAGTACTTC. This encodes CASSLASREGPYEQYF. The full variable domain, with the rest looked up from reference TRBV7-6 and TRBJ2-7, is GAGVSQSPRYKVTKRGQDVALRCDPISGHVSLYWYRQALGQGPEFLTYFNYEAQQDKSGLPNDRFSAERPEGSISTLTIQRTEQRDSAMYRCASSLASREGPYEQYFGPGTRLTVT.

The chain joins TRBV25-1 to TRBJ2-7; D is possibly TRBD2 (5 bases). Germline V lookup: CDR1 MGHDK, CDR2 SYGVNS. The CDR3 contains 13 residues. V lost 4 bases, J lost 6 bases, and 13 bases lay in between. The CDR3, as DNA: TGTGCCAGCAGTGCCCGATCGGGGAGCGAGCAGTACTTC. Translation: CASSARSGSEQYF.